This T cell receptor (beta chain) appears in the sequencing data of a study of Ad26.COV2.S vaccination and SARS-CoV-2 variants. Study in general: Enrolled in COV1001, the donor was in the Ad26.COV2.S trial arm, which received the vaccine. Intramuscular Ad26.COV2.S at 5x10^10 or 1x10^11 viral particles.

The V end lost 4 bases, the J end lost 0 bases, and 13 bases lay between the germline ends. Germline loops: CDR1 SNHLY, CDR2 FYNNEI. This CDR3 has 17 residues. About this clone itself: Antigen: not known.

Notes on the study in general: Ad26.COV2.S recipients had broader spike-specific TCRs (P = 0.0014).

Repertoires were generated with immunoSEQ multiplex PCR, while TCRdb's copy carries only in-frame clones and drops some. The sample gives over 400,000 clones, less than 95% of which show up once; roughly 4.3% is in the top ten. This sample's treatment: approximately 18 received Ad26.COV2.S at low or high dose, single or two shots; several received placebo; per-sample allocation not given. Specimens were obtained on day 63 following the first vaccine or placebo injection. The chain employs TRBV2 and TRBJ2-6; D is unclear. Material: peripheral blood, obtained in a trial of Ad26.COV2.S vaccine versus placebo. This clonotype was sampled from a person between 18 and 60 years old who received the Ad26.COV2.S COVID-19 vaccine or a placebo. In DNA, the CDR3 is TGTGCCAGCAGTGCCAGTGGGCAGCTCTCTGGGGCCAACGTCCTGACTTTC. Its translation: CASSASGQLSGANVLTF. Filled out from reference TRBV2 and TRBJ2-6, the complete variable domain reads EPEVTQTPSHQVTQMGQEVILRCVPISNHLYFYWYRQILGQKVEFLVSFYNNEISEKSEIFDDQFSVERPDGSNFTLKIRSTKLEDSAMYFCASSASGQLSGANVLTFGAGSRLTVL.